The 15 T cell receptor beta chains in this list originate from one sample, sequenced in a study of blood T cells in healthy people across ages. A second roughly 7 to 11 cycle PCR used barcoded and J-beta primers. TCRdb used MiXCR to reprocess the 5' RACE reads, holding one entry per CDR3 protein. Here the sample spans about 680,000 distinct CDR3 sequences, about half being singletons. Material for sequencing was blood. The receptors were sampled from a woman in her sixties or seventies in good health.

This chain uses TRBV6-2 or TRBV6-3 with TRBJ2-3, with a weak D call TRBD2 (5 bases). Trimming cost V 2 bases and J 0 bases, with 9 bases left between them. The CDR3 loop spans 15 amino acids. Germline CDR1 is MNHEY and CDR2 is SVGEGT. In DNA, the CDR3 is TGTGCCAGCAGTTACGCTAGCAGGAGCACAGATACGCAGTATTTT. This codes for CASSYASRSTDTQYF.

This clonotype was observed at least ten times. The chain couples TRBV29-1 to TRBJ1-1; D gene unclear. CDR1 is SQVTM, CDR2 ANQGSEA, per germline. V was cut by 8 bases and J by 8 bases, with 15 bases left in between. This CDR3 region has 11 residues. CDR3 sequence reads: CSLLHPEEAFF. CDR3 coding DNA: TGCAGCTTACTGCACCCCGAGGAAGCTTTCTTT. Filled out from reference TRBV29-1 and TRBJ1-1, the complete variable domain reads SAVISQKPSRDICQRGTSLTIQCQVDSQVTMMFWYRQQPGQSLTLIATANQGSEATYESGFVIDKFPISRPNLTFSTLTVSNMSPEDSSIYLCSLLHPEEAFFGQGTRLTVV.

Details on this clonotype: A read error may explain this, as a much larger clone is one base away. The chain employs TRBV25-1 and TRBJ2-4, with D maybe TRBD1 (5 bases). Trimming shortened V by 2 bases and J by 13 bases, and 9 bases separated the two germline ends. CDR3 length equals 11 residues. Germline CDR1 and CDR2: MGHDK and SYGVNS. The CDR3 loop is CASSERAGQYF. Here the CDR3 DNA reads TGTGCCAGCAGTGAACGAGCAGGGCAGTACTTC. Together with reference TRBV25-1 and TRBJ2-4, the CDR3 gives the full variable domain: EADIYQTPRYLVIGTGKKITLECSQTMGHDKMYWYQQDPGMELHLIHYSYGVNSTEKGDLSSESTVSRIRTEHFPLTLESARPSHTSQYLCASSERAGQYFGAGTRLSVL.

The chain uses TRBV20-1 and TRBJ2-3, with D possibly being TRBD2 (6 bases). Trimming removed 0 bases from V and 2 bases from J, with 15 bases in between. Germline V gives CDR1 DFQATT, CDR2 SNEGSKA (reference sequence). CDR3 length equals 16 residues. Here the CDR3 DNA reads TGCAGTGCTAGAGATAAGGCTAGCGAGTACACAGATACGCAGTATTTT. Amino acid sequence: CSARDKASEYTDTQYF.

The gene calls are TRBV28 and TRBJ2-1, with 9 bases identical to TRBD1. The CDR3 loop spans 12 amino acids. Germline values: CDR1 MDHEN, CDR2 SYDVKM. V trimming: 8 bases; J trimming: 13 bases; junction bases outside the gene matches: 9. The CDR3 spells CASSPLGQGQFF. The CDR3 coding sequence is TGTGCCAGCTCCCCCCTGGGACAGGGTCAGTTCTTC.

Only a few counts were recorded for this clonotype. This rearrangement joins TRBV24-1 to TRBJ2-1; 9 positions match TRBD1. V trimming: 4 bases; J trimming: 7 bases; junction bases outside the gene matches: 7. This CDR3 contains 15 residues. Germline CDR1 is KGHDR and CDR2 is SFDVKD. CDR3 loop: CATSDPGQGGNEQFF. The CDR3 bases are TGTGCCACCAGTGACCCGGGACAGGGCGGGAATGAGCAGTTCTTC.

The chain combines TRBV10-3 with TRBJ2-5, with D perhaps TRBD2 (6 bases). V lost 7 bases to trimming and J lost 2 bases, with 32 bases between them. This CDR3 is built from 20 residues. Germline V gene data show CDR1 as ENHRY and CDR2 as SYGVKD. CDR3 bases: TGTGCCATCAACCAAGAACGTGTATTCAGCGGGTCGACACCGCAAGAGACCCAGTACTTC. As protein: CAINQERVFSGSTPQETQYF.

The rearrangement links TRBV2 to TRBJ2-3, with TRBD1 matching 12 bases. Germline V lookup: CDR1 SNHLY, CDR2 FYNNEI. This CDR3 is built from 15 residues. Germline trimming cut 6 bases from V and 5 bases from J; bases unmatched to any gene: 6. CDR3 in DNA: TGTGCCAGCAGGCGGGACAGGGGGCCCGTAGATACGCAGTATTTT. Its protein product is CASRRDRGPVDTQYF.

This sequence joins TRBV6-6 and TRBJ2-3; D is undetermined. V was shortened by 2 bases and J by 4 bases, with 10 bases between the two germline ends. CDR3 size: 14 residues. The germline V gene has CDR1 MNHNY and CDR2 SVGAGI (reference sequence). CDR3 sequence: CASSYAGVSDTQYF. The CDR3, as DNA: TGTGCCAGCAGTTACGCTGGGGTTTCAGATACGCAGTATTTT.

This chain links TRBV6-1 with TRBJ2-6, with a weak D call TRBD2 (6 bases). The CDR3 consists of 20 residues. The germline V gene has CDR1 MNHNS and CDR2 SASEGT. The ends were cut back, 6 bases at V and 0 bases at J, with 24 bases in the middle. The CDR3 loop is CASSQFGEAGVISGANVLTF. The DNA of the CDR3 is TGTGCCAGCAGCCAATTTGGGGAAGCGGGTGTGATCTCTGGGGCCAACGTCCTGACTTTC.

The rearrangement joins TRBV20-1 to TRBJ1-1, with D unclear. CDR1 and CDR2 from the germline V gene are DFQATT and SNEGSKA (reference sequence). This CDR3 is 12 amino acids long. The germline V and J ends were trimmed by 3 bases and 2 bases, with 7 bases remaining between them. CDR3 region: CSASWVNTEAFF. In nucleotides, the CDR3 is TGCAGTGCTAGCTGGGTTAACACTGAAGCTTTCTTT.

This clonotype appeared a few times. The chain is built from TRBV7-2 and TRBJ2-2; 8 bases align to TRBD1. This CDR3 region has 17 residues. CDR1 and CDR2 from the germline V gene are SGHTA and FQGNSA. V was pared by 5 bases and J by 2 bases, with 10 bases of the junction left unmatched. The CDR3 DNA follows: TGTGCCAGCAGCATAACCCGGGACAGGCGAAACACCGGGGAGCTGTTTTTT. Translated, it gives CASSITRDRRNTGELFF.

This clonotype came up a few times. The chain combines TRBV12-3 or TRBV12-4 with TRBJ2-7; TRBD1 is a possible D gene (5 bases). The CDR3 totals 13 residues. V was clipped by 3 bases and J by 4 bases, with 10 bases between them. The CDR3 bases are TGTGCCAGCAGTTTGGGGCCATATTACGAGCAGTACTTC. Its protein is CASSLGPYYEQYF.

This clonotype turned up a few times. The rearrangement uses TRBV9 and TRBJ2-7; D may be TRBD2 (5 bases). The CDR3 loop spans 19 amino acids. The V end was cut by 0 bases, the J end by 7 bases, with 29 bases between. Per germline, CDR1 SGDLS and CDR2 YYNGEE. CDR3 nucleotide sequence: TGTGCCAGCAGCGTAGTTGCGACTACCTATTCAAGCTCCTACAATGAGCAGTACTTC. Its translation: CASSVVATTYSSSYNEQYF.

The V and J genes are TRBV2 and TRBJ2-5; a possible D gene is TRBD1 (5 bases). Germline loops: CDR1 SNHLY, CDR2 FYNNEI. V lost 4 bases, J lost 11 bases, and 17 bases lay in between. This CDR3 spans 13 amino acids. The CDR3, as DNA: TGTGCCAGCAGTGTCCCACTGGGGCATGAGCAGTACTTC. This codes for CASSVPLGHEQYF.